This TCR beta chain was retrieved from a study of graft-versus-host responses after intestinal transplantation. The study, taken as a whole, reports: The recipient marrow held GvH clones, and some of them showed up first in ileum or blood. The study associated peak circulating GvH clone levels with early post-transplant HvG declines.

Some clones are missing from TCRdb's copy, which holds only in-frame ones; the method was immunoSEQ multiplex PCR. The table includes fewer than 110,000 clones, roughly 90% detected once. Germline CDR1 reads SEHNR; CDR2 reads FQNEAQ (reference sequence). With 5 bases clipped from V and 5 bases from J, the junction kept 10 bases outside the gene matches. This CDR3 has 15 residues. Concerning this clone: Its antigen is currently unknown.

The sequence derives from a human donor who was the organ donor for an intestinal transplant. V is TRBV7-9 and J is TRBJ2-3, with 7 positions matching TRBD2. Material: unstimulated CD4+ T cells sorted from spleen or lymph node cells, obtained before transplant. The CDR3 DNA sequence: TGTGCCAGCAGCCCCAGACGGGTAGCGGGAGATACGCAGTATTTT. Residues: CASSPRRVAGDTQYF.